The 25 T cell receptor beta chains in this list originate from one sample, sequenced in a study of T cell responses to AZD1222 COVID-19 vaccine. TCRdb's table, derived via immunoSEQ multiplex PCR, lists solely in-frame clones and lacks some. The repertoire holds about 120,000 clones, with roughly nine tenths as singletons. The sequenced sample was peripheral blood, obtained on day 0 of AZD1222 vaccination. The source is an adult in good health.

J is TRBJ1-5 and V is TRBV10-3; 9 bases agree with TRBD1. V shed 0 bases and J 6 bases; nucleotides not matched to a gene: 6. The CDR3 is 16 amino acids. CDR1 is ENHRY, CDR2 SYGVKD, per germline. The CDR3 protein is CAISESGTGGLQPQHF. The CDR3 DNA reads TGTGCCATCAGTGAGTCGGGAACAGGGGGCCTTCAGCCCCAGCATTTT.

The chain carries TRBV30 and TRBJ2-7; maybe TRBD2 (7 bases). Trimming took 2 bases from V and 0 from J, leaving 14 bases between them. CDR3 size: 15 residues. Looked up from germline, CDR1 is GTSNPN and CDR2 is SVGIG (reference sequence). For the CDR3, the DNA is TGTGCCTGGAGTCGAGGGGGAGGGCACTCCTACGAGCAGTACGTC. Its protein product is CAWSRGGGHSYEQYV.

This chain uses TRBV29-1 with TRBJ2-1; tentatively, D is TRBD2 (5 bases). Germline assignment: CDR1 SQVTM and CDR2 ANQGSEA. V was cut by 7 bases and J by 0 bases, with 10 bases left in between. This CDR3 region has 13 residues. The CDR3 coding sequence is TGCAGCGCCGGGATCGGCTCCTACAATGAGCAGTTCTTC. Translated: CSAGIGSYNEQFF.

The rearrangement joins TRBV29-1 to TRBJ2-3; 8 positions match TRBD2. The CDR3 has 14 residues. Germline loops: CDR1 SQVTM, CDR2 ANQGSEA. The junction had 7 bases not matched to a gene; V was cut back by 2 bases and J by 6 bases. CDR3 DNA sequence: TGCAGCGTTGAAACGGGGGGGGCCGCGGATACGCAGTATTTT. It is translated as CSVETGGAADTQYF.

This clone was found a few times. The rearrangement links TRBV6-2 or TRBV6-3 to TRBJ1-1; 7 bases fit TRBD1. With V trimmed by 0 bases and J by 12 bases, 7 bases remained unmatched. Per germline, CDR1 MNHEY and CDR2 SVGEGT. CDR3 length equals 13 residues. CDR3 nucleotide sequence: TGTGCCAGCAGTTACTCGAGGGGGCGCGGGACTTTCTTT. This translates into CASSYSRGRGTFF.

The V gene is TRBV19, the J gene TRBJ1-5, with TRBD1 identical over 8 bases. Trimming took 7 bases from V and 2 from J; bases not matched to a gene: 7. The V gene's germline CDR1 is LNHDA and CDR2 SQIVND (reference sequence). This CDR3 has 15 amino acids. The CDR3 DNA follows: TGTGCCAGTACCTTTACAGGGGGGGGCAATCAGCCCCAGCATTTT. Its protein is CASTFTGGGNQPQHF.

The V and J genes are TRBV14 and TRBJ1-2, with D tentatively TRBD1 (5 bases). The CDR3 contains 12 residues. Trimming stripped 1 base from V and 7 bases from J, with 7 bases between. Looked up from germline, CDR1 is SGHDN and CDR2 is FVKESK. CDR3 in amino acids: CASSQAGFGYTF. CDR3 bases: TGTGCCAGCAGCCAAGCAGGGTTTGGCTACACCTTC.

The CDR3 coding sequence is TGTGCCAGCAGCGTTCTGGGGGGGCTAAAGGAAAAACTGTTTTTT. Residues: CASSVLGGLKEKLFF. The chain joins TRBV7-2 to TRBJ1-4, with D perhaps TRBD1 (6 bases). The CDR3 spans 15 residues. The germline V gene encodes CDR1 SGHTA and CDR2 FQGNSA. V lost 5 bases and J lost 8, with 18 bases in between.

Here the CDR3 reads CASSYRRRDNQPQHF. The CDR3 nucleotides are TGTGCCAGCAGTTATAGGCGTAGGGACAATCAGCCCCAGCATTTT. The chain links TRBV28 to TRBJ1-5; D ambiguous. The germline V gene encodes CDR1 MDHEN and CDR2 SYDVKM. The CDR3 is 15 residues long. V was shortened by 4 bases and J by 3 bases, with 13 bases between the two germline ends.

The V call is TRBV27, the J call TRBJ2-7; D possibly corresponds to TRBD2 (5 bases). CDR1 and CDR2 from the germline V gene are MNHEY and SMNVEV (reference sequence). CDR3 length: 15 amino acids. Trimming removed 0 bases from V and 5 bases from J, with 14 bases in between. In nucleotides, the CDR3 is TGTGCCAGCAGTTTATCCCCCGGGGAGCAGGACGAGCAGTACTTC. This sequence encodes CASSLSPGEQDEQYF.

The chain links TRBV30 to TRBJ2-5; TRBD1 agrees at 8 bases. There are 14 residues in the CDR3. Germline assignment: CDR1 GTSNPN and CDR2 SVGIG (reference sequence). Trimming removed 5 bases from V and 5 bases from J; junction bases left unmatched: 10. CDR3 sequence (DNA): TGTGCCTGGGGCCGACAGGGGTTTAGGGAGACCCAGTACTTC. Protein: CAWGRQGFRETQYF.

The chain employs TRBV5-4 and TRBJ1-1; 9 bases are a match to TRBD1. The germline CDR1 and CDR2 sequences are SGHNT and YYREEE (reference sequence). The V gene end was trimmed by 0 bases and the J gene end by 1 base; junction bases not matched to a gene: 4. This CDR3 has 16 amino acids. CDR3 nucleotide sequence: TGTGCCAGCAGCTTGGCCCCACAGGGGGCGAACACTGAAGCTTTCTTT. Translation: CASSLAPQGANTEAFF.

The chain couples TRBV18 to TRBJ2-2; tentatively, D is TRBD1 (7 bases). The CDR3 has 19 residues. V was trimmed by 3 bases and J by 5 bases, leaving 25 bases between them. The germline V gene has CDR1 KGHSH and CDR2 LQKENI. The CDR3 is CASSPPGGGGFSGTGELFF. DNA for the CDR3: TGTGCCAGCTCACCCCCCGGTGGAGGGGGCTTTAGCGGAACCGGGGAGCTGTTTTTT. Variable domain in full (rest from reference TRBV18 and TRBJ2-2): NAGVMQNPRHLVRRRGQEARLRCSPMKGHSHVYWYRQLPEEGLKFMVYLQKENIIDESGMPKERFSAEFPKEGPSILRIQQVVRGDSAAYFCASSPPGGGGFSGTGELFFGEGSRLTVL.

In its sample, this clone was seen a few times. V usage is TRBV7-9 and J usage is TRBJ2-7; 9 bases agree with TRBD1. Germline loops: CDR1 SEHNR, CDR2 FQNEAQ (reference sequence). V lost 5 bases and J lost 9; bases outside the gene matches: 8. CDR3 length: 13 residues. For the CDR3, the DNA is TGTGCCAGCAGCCACCGGGACAGGGCTGGGCAGTACTTC. This gives the protein CASSHRDRAGQYF. The whole variable domain, remainder taken from reference TRBV7-9 and TRBJ2-7, is DTGVSQNPRHKITKRGQNVTFRCDPISEHNRLYWYRQTLGQGPEFLTYFQNEAQLEKSRLLSDRFSAERPKGSFSTLEIQRTEQGDSAMYLCASSHRDRAGQYFGPGTRLTVT.

This chain uses TRBV5-8 with TRBJ1-6; D gene unclear. Trimming shortened V by 4 bases and J by 0 bases, and 11 bases separated the two germline ends. The CDR3 contains 16 residues. Germline V gene data show CDR1 as SGHTS and CDR2 as YDEGEE. CDR3 DNA sequence: TGTGCCAGCAGCCGGGAGGGTTACTCCTATAATTCACCCCTCCACTTT. It yields the protein CASSREGYSYNSPLHF.

This chain joins TRBV15 and TRBJ2-7; D ambiguous. This CDR3 region has 13 residues. Trimming pared 3 bases from V and 3 bases from J, leaving 9 bases between. Germline CDR1 and CDR2: LNHNV and YYDKDF (reference sequence). This CDR3 reads CATSSGDFYEQYV. The CDR3 DNA reads TGTGCCACCAGCAGCGGCGACTTCTACGAGCAGTACGTC.

This clone was detected ten times or more. The chain uses TRBV13 and TRBJ2-3; 7 nucleotides match TRBD2. V trimming: 4 bases; J trimming: 6 bases; junction bases outside the gene matches: 10. This CDR3 region has 15 residues. The germline V gene has CDR1 PRHDT and CDR2 FYEKMQ (reference sequence). CDR3 bases: TGTGCCAGCAGCTCCGGACTAGTTAGGTTCGATACGCAGTATTTT. It is translated as CASSSGLVRFDTQYF.

In nucleotides, the CDR3 is TGTGCCAGCAGTTCCCACGGGGACTATGGCTACACCTTC. Its protein product is CASSSHGDYGYTF. The chain joins TRBV28 to TRBJ1-2; D gene unclear. This CDR3 spans 13 amino acids. Germline CDR1 reads MDHEN; CDR2 reads SYDVKM. The V end lost 4 bases, the J end lost 3 bases, and 9 bases lay between the germline ends.

This chain links TRBV10-1 with TRBJ1-1; 9 nucleotides align to TRBD1. From germline, CDR1 is WNHNN and CDR2 SYGVQD (reference sequence). The junction had 8 bases not matched to a gene; V was cut back by 4 bases and J by 5 bases. CDR3 size: 15 residues. The chain's CDR3 is CASSAGQGSRTEAFF. CDR3 bases: TGCGCCAGCAGTGCGGGACAGGGTTCGCGAACTGAAGCTTTCTTT.

The rearrangement joins TRBV3-1 (or the pseudogene TRBV3-2) to TRBJ1-2; D unclear. Germline CDR1 reads LGHDT; CDR2 reads YNNKEL (reference sequence). This CDR3 contains 14 residues. The V end lost 1 base, the J end lost 3 bases, and 9 bases lay between the germline ends. This CDR3 reads CASSQVSGDYGYTF. CDR3 nucleotides: TGTGCCAGCAGCCAAGTCTCCGGAGACTATGGCTACACCTTC.

The genes are TRBV5-4 and TRBJ2-3, with TRBD2 matching over 8 bases. CDR1 SGHNT and CDR2 YYREEE come from the germline V gene (reference sequence). Unmatched junction bases numbered 7, after V lost 1 base and J lost 3 bases. This CDR3 spans 16 amino acids. Here the CDR3 DNA reads TGTGCCAGCAGCTTGCTGACCCAGCGGGGGACAGATACGCAGTATTTT. This encodes CASSLLTQRGTDTQYF.

The chain carries TRBV5-1 and TRBJ2-6, with 7 bases that match TRBD2. Per germline, CDR1 SGHRS and CDR2 YFSETQ. This CDR3 spans 16 amino acids. The J segment lost 2 bases and the V segment lost 2 bases, leaving 4 bases of the junction unmatched. The chain's CDR3 is CASSFGGGTGANVLTF. CDR3 DNA sequence: TGCGCCAGCAGCTTTGGGGGAGGGACTGGGGCCAACGTCCTGACTTTC.

This chain's CDR3 is CASSQSAGQGAGGNQPQHF. The CDR3 DNA follows: TGTGCCAGCAGCCAGAGCGCGGGACAGGGGGCGGGAGGCAATCAGCCCCAGCATTTT. The chain combines TRBV28 with TRBJ1-5; 12 bases fit TRBD1. J gave up 2 bases and V 6 bases, and 14 bases lay outside the gene matches. In germline, CDR1 is MDHEN, CDR2 SYDVKM. The CDR3 has 19 amino acids.

This chain links TRBV10-3 with TRBJ2-2; 11 nucleotides line up with TRBD2. This CDR3 is 14 amino acids long. V lost 5 bases and J lost 8; bases outside the gene matches: 4. Germline V gene data show CDR1 as ENHRY and CDR2 as SYGVKD. CDR3 sequence (DNA): TGTGCCATCAGTCCGGGACTAGCGGCAGGGGAGCTGTTTTTT. Protein: CAISPGLAAGELFF.

This clone was observed once. The V gene is TRBV27, the J gene TRBJ1-2; D ambiguous. The V and J ends lost 5 bases and 0 bases respectively, with 22 bases between them. The CDR3 is 18 residues long. The germline V gene encodes CDR1 MNHEY and CDR2 SMNVEV (reference sequence). CDR3 nucleotide sequence: TGTGCCAGCAGTCCCTACGACTATACAGCAGCCTCTAACTATGGCTACACCTTC. Its protein is CASSPYDYTAASNYGYTF.